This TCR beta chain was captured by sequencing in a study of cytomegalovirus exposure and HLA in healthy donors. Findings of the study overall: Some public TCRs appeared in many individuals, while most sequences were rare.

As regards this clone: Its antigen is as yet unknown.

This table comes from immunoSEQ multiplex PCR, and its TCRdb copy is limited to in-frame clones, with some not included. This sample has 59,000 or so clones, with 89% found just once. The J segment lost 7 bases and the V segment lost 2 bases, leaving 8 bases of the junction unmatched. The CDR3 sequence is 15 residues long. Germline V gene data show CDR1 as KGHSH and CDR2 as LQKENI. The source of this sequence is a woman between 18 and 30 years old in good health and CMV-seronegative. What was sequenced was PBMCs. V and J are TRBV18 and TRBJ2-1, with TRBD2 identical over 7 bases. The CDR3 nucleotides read TGTGCCAGCTCACCAGTCCCAGCGGGGAAAAATGAGCAGTTCTTC. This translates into CASSPVPAGKNEQFF.